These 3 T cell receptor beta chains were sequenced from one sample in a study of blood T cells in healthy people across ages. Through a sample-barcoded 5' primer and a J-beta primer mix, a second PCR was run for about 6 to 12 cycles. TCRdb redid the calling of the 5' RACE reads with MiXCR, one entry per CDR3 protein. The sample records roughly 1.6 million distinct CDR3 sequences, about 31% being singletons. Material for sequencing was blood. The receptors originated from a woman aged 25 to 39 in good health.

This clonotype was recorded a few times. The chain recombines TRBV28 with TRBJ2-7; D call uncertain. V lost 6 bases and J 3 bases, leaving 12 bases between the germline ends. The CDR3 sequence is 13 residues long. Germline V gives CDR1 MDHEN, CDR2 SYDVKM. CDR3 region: CASSPYIFYEQYF. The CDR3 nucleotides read TGTGCCAGCAGCCCCTACATTTTCTACGAGCAGTACTTC.

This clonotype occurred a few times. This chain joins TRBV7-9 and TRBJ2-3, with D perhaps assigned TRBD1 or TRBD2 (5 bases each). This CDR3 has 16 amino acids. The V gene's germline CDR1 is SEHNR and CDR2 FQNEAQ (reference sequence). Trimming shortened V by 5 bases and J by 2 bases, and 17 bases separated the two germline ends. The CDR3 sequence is CASSPPWDGDTDTQYF. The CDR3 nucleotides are TGTGCCAGCAGCCCTCCCTGGGACGGTGACACAGATACGCAGTATTTT.

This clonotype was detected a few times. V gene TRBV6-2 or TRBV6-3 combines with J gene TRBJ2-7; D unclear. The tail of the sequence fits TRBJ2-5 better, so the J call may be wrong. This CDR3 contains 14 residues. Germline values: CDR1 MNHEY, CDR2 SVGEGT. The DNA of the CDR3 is TGTGCCAGCAGAGCCGACCTAAAAGGGGAGACCCAGTACTTC. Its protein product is CASRADLKGETQYF.